These 3 T cell receptor beta chains came from one sample sequenced in a study of blood T cell repertoires in COVID-19 (dated by TCRdb to 2018 to 2020). The method was the immunoSEQ multiplex PCR assay. TCRdb took over this immuneACCESS table, retaining in-frame rearrangements with V and J assigned. Such tables are incomplete; in checked studies, under half of the missing clones stem from an unresolved V gene, and the remainder is unexplained. The sample records 200,000 to 300,000 clones, around 87% of which are singletons. The top ten hold around 5% of the sample. Sequenced input: peripheral blood. The receptors here all came from a woman aged 55-69 years with COVID-19, enrolled during active disease.

The chain links TRBV4-2 to TRBJ1-1; 9 bases map to TRBD1. The length of the CDR3 is 15 residues. The germline CDR1 and CDR2 sequences are LGHNA and YNFKEQ. V gave up 4 bases and J gave up 4 bases; unmatched junction bases: 7. CDR3 loop: CASSRGDREGTEAFF. The CDR3 nucleotides read TGTGCCAGCAGCCGAGGGGACAGGGAGGGCACTGAAGCTTTCTTT.

The V and J genes are TRBV12-3 or TRBV12-4 and TRBJ1-1; D unresolved. The CDR3 totals 13 residues. V was clipped by 3 bases and J by 7 bases, with 12 bases between them. Here the CDR3 reads CASSFLSQLEAFF. The CDR3 DNA reads TGTGCCAGCAGTTTTCTTTCACAGCTTGAAGCTTTCTTT.

This clone was observed a single time. The rearrangement links TRBV24-1 to TRBJ2-5; 8 nucleotides line up with TRBD1. With 0 bases clipped from V and 4 bases from J, the junction kept 6 bases outside the gene matches. CDR1 KGHDR and CDR2 SFDVKD come from the germline V gene. The CDR3 length is 16 residues. The CDR3 DNA is TGTGCCACCAGTGATTTGGGGCAGGGGGCCCGAGAGACCCAGTACTTC. This gives the protein CATSDLGQGARETQYF.